The 27 T cell receptor beta chains below come from one sample, sequenced in a study of T cells in Graves' hyperthyroidism and ophthalmopathy (dated by TCRdb to between 2019 and 2020). Preparation of the library involved multiplex PCR. Sequenced using an Illumina HiSeq 2000. The TCR beta CDR3 regions were amplified from RNA transcripts. The first round of RT-PCR for the TCR CDR3 was performed with the HTBI primer set and the Qiagen OneStep RT-PCR kit. Through fastp at Q25 and MiXCR, TCRdb rebuilt clones from the public reads, retaining in-frame beta chains. Each CDR3 protein gets just one entry, which takes the most common genes and DNA from the rows behind it. Across this sample there are 550,000 to 600,000 distinct CDR3 sequences, with under 60% seen only once. The top ten hold roughly 20% of the sample. The sequencing input was peripheral blood or thyroid tissue (not recorded which). These receptors all stem from an adult woman with Graves' disease, either hyperthyroidism or ophthalmopathy (not recorded which).

The chain employs TRBV24-1 and TRBJ1-2; TRBD1 might be the D (5 bases). Trimming shortened V by 11 bases and J by 3 bases, and 15 bases separated the two germline ends. Germline CDR1 KGHDR, CDR2 SFDVKD. The CDR3 length is 13 residues. CDR3 in DNA: TGTGCCAAACGACAGATAGTTGACTATGGCTACACCTTC. It specifies CAKRQIVDYGYTF.

In its sample, this clonotype was seen many times. The V gene is TRBV7-6, the J gene TRBJ1-6; unclear D gene. CDR3 size: 14 residues. V lost 3 bases and J lost 6, with 9 bases in between. Germline V gene lookup returns CDR1 SGHVS and CDR2 FNYEAQ. Here the CDR3 DNA reads TGTGCCAGCAGCTTCTCACAGACTAATTCACCCCTCCACTTT. Its protein product is CASSFSQTNSPLHF.

This chain uses TRBV12-3 or TRBV12-4 with TRBJ1-6; possible D gene TRBD1, 6 bases. The CDR3 sequence is 13 residues long. The V end was cut by 6 bases, the J end by 9 bases, with 12 bases between. CDR3 DNA sequence: TGTGCCAGCAGGGGGGCCGGAGGTTCACCCCTCCACTTT. This gives the protein CASRGAGGSPLHF.

CDR3 sequence: CSVGKGGELFF. In DNA, the CDR3 is TGCAGCGTTGGTAAAGGCGGGGAGCTGTTTTTT. This rearrangement joins TRBV29-1 to TRBJ2-2, with D unresolved. The V end was cut by 4 bases, the J end by 7 bases, with 7 bases between. CDR1 is SQVTM, CDR2 ANQGSEA, per germline. The CDR3 runs to 11 residues.

The genes are TRBV25-1 and TRBJ1-5, with no clear D. The CDR3 is 10 residues long. CDR1 MGHDK and CDR2 SYGVNS come from the germline V gene. The CDR3 here is CAGRNQPQHF. In DNA form, the CDR3 reads TGTGCAGGGCGGAATCAGCCCCAGCATTTT.

This clonotype was counted many times. The gene calls are TRBV5-1 and TRBJ1-1; 7 bases agree with TRBD1. Germline V gives CDR1 SGHRS, CDR2 YFSETQ. V was clipped by 0 bases and J by 2 bases; unmatched bases: 7. The CDR3 length is 16 residues. The CDR3 reads CASSLATGTANTEAFF. The CDR3 DNA reads as TGCGCCAGCAGCTTGGCTACAGGGACAGCCAACACTGAAGCTTTCTTT.

This clonotype occurred a few times. The rearrangement uses TRBV18 and TRBJ2-5; 8 nucleotides line up with TRBD1. The CDR3 runs 15 residues. J lost 3 bases, V lost 1 base, and 4 bases had no gene match. Per germline, CDR1 KGHSH and CDR2 LQKENI. The CDR3 is CASSPRQGMEETQYF. The CDR3 nucleotides are TGTGCCAGCTCACCACGACAGGGGATGGAAGAGACCCAGTACTTC.

This clonotype occurred many times. The chain employs TRBV6-6 and TRBJ2-2, with D unresolved. Germline V gene data show CDR1 as MNHNY and CDR2 as SVGAGI (reference sequence). Trimming pared 5 bases from V and 6 bases from J, leaving 16 bases between. The CDR3 covers 15 residues. The CDR3 sequence: CASSGRSSDAGELFF. The CDR3 DNA reads TGTGCCAGCAGTGGGCGGAGCTCGGACGCCGGGGAGCTGTTTTTT.

This sequence joins TRBV20-1 and TRBJ1-5; 7 bases are shared with TRBD1. The V segment lost 3 bases and the J segment 6 bases; nucleotides outside the gene matches: 11. Germline-derived CDR1 and CDR2 are DFQATT and SNEGSKA (reference sequence). The CDR3 extends over 15 amino acids. In DNA form, the CDR3 reads TGCAGTGCTAGCCAGACAGGGCTTCTCAGTCAGCCCCAGCATTTT. Its translation: CSASQTGLLSQPQHF.

This clonotype was recorded many times. This chain links TRBV15 with TRBJ1-5; no reliable D call. CDR3 length: 18 amino acids. CDR1 is LNHNV, CDR2 YYDKDF, per germline (reference sequence). Trimming pared 0 bases from V and 3 bases from J, leaving 18 bases between. CDR3 amino acids: CATSRDRAGWMINQPQHF. The CDR3 coding sequence is TGTGCCACCAGCAGAGATCGAGCGGGGTGGATGATCAATCAGCCCCAGCATTTT.

This clonotype appeared once. The rearrangement links TRBV10-3 to TRBJ2-2; TRBD1 matches at 7 bases. Looked up from germline, CDR1 is ENHRY and CDR2 is SYGVKD. Unmatched junction bases numbered 4, after V lost 11 bases and J lost 1 base. The CDR3 has 13 amino acids. The CDR3 protein is CAARDRNTGELFF. The CDR3 bases are TGTGCCGCCCGGGACAGGAACACCGGGGAGCTGTTTTTT.

The chain recombines TRBV7-2 with TRBJ1-4; D might be TRBD1 (5 bases). The CDR3 covers 15 residues. The V gene lost 11 bases and the J gene lost 8 bases, with 24 bases spanning the gap. CDR1 is SGHTA, CDR2 FQGNSA, per germline. DNA of the CDR3: TGTGCCTGCACAACCTTGGGGCAACGAGGGGAAAAACTGTTTTTT. Protein sequence: CACTTLGQRGEKLFF.

This clonotype appeared many times. V gene TRBV18 combines with J gene TRBJ1-2; D is ambiguous. Germline V gene lookup returns CDR1 KGHSH and CDR2 LQKENI. V shed 3 bases and J shed 5 bases, with 13 bases lying between them. CDR3 length: 14 residues. The CDR3: CASSPEGYGYGYTF. CDR3 DNA sequence: TGTGCCAGCTCACCGGAGGGTTACGGATATGGCTACACCTTC.

This chain uses TRBV29-1 with TRBJ1-5; 7 bases match TRBD1. Looked up from germline, CDR1 is SQVTM and CDR2 is ANQGSEA. Trimming at V came to 7 bases and at J to 14 bases, leaving 20 bases not matched to a gene. The CDR3 length is 14 residues. The DNA of the CDR3 is TGCAGCGCCGCCAGGGGGGAGGGCCGGGGAAATGAGCATTTT. This sequence encodes CSAARGEGRGNEHF.

This clonotype was observed a handful of times. The chain couples TRBV10-3 to TRBJ1-1, with TRBD1 matching over 8 bases. The length of the CDR3 is 13 residues. CDR1 and CDR2 from the germline V gene are ENHRY and SYGVKD. With V trimmed by 7 bases and J by 6 bases, 7 bases remained unmatched. As DNA, the CDR3 is TGTGCCATCACCTCTGGGGGACAGGCTGAAGCTTTCTTT. It yields the protein CAITSGGQAEAFF.

The chain uses TRBV10-3 and TRBJ2-7, with TRBD2 matching 7 bases. Trimming removed 10 bases from V and 1 base from J; junction bases left unmatched: 7. Germline V gene sequence: CDR1 ENHRY, CDR2 SYGVKD. The CDR3 runs 13 residues. Here the CDR3 DNA reads TGTGCCACCCACAGCGGGGCTTCCTACGAGCAGTACTTC. Its protein product is CATHSGASYEQYF.

The V and J genes are TRBV7-2 and TRBJ1-5; TRBD1 matches at 8 bases. V shed 9 bases, J shed 7 bases, and the junction held 11 bases outside the gene matches. This CDR3 region has 14 residues. Germline CDR1 reads SGHTA; CDR2 reads FQGNSA. CDR3 coding DNA: TGTGCCAGTAGTACCACAGGGGGTGGGCAGCCCCAGCATTTT. This gives the protein CASSTTGGGQPQHF.

This clonotype was seen repeatedly, ten times or more. V and J are TRBV24-1 and TRBJ2-7; 11 nucleotides match TRBD2. The V gene end was trimmed by 3 bases and the J gene end by 6 bases; junction bases not matched to a gene: 9. The CDR3 spans 16 residues. CDR1 is KGHDR and CDR2 is SFDVKD in the germline V gene. The CDR3: CATSDNLAGGSSEQYF. For the CDR3, the DNA is TGTGCCACCAGTGATAACCTAGCGGGAGGCTCGTCCGAGCAGTACTTC.

The rearrangement links TRBV7-2 to TRBJ1-2, with TRBD1 matching over 7 bases. This CDR3 is built from 13 residues. CDR1 and CDR2 (germline): SGHTA, FQGNSA. The junction had 8 bases not matched to a gene; V was cut back by 5 bases and J by 8 bases. DNA of the CDR3: TGTGCCAGCAGCCCCACAGGGGACAAAGGCTACACCTTC. This encodes CASSPTGDKGYTF.

This clonotype was recorded at least ten times. This chain joins TRBV20-1 and TRBJ1-3, with D possibly TRBD1 on 6 matching bases. CDR1 DFQATT and CDR2 SNEGSKA come from the germline V gene (reference sequence). Trimming took 2 bases from V and 4 from J, leaving 18 bases between them. The CDR3 extends over 16 amino acids. CDR3 loop: CSARLSGGRGGNTIYF. The CDR3 DNA reads as TGCAGTGCTAGATTGTCCGGGGGGCGCGGAGGAAACACCATATATTTT.

Turning to this clonotype: A much larger clonotype is one base distant, so this may be a read error. The rearrangement uses TRBV10-1 and TRBJ2-3, with D hard to call. The CDR3 spans 18 residues. Germline CDR1 and CDR2: WNHNN and SYGVQD (reference sequence). The CDR3 loop reads CAGSESVLRGSGTDTQYF. Here the CDR3 DNA reads TGCGCCGGCAGTGAGTCGGTCCTCCGAGGCTCTGGCACAGATACGCAGTATTTT.

This rearrangement joins TRBV5-1 to TRBJ2-7, with TRBD2 matching over 9 bases. Germline V lookup: CDR1 SGHRS, CDR2 YFSETQ. The J segment lost 3 bases and the V segment lost 1 base, leaving 8 bases of the junction unmatched. The length of the CDR3 is 16 residues. The CDR3 protein is CASSLSSGTGLYEQYF. CDR3 nucleotide sequence: TGCGCCAGCAGCTTGTCTAGCGGGACGGGACTCTACGAGCAGTACTTC. Full variable domain (missing parts from reference TRBV5-1 and TRBJ2-7): KAGVTQTPRYLIKTRGQQVTLSCSPISGHRSVSWYQQTPGQGLQFLFEYFSETQRNKGNFPGRFSGRQFSNSRSEMNVSTLELGDSALYLCASSLSSGTGLYEQYFGPGTRLTVT.

The J gene is TRBJ1-1, the V gene TRBV7-2; 7 bases fit TRBD1. V dropped 4 bases and J dropped 13; count of bases not matched to a gene: 12. The CDR3 is 13 amino acids. The germline CDR1 and CDR2 sequences are SGHTA and FQGNSA. CDR3 nucleotides: TGTGCCAGCAGCTCAAGACAGGGCTCGAAAGTTTTCTTT. Its translation: CASSSRQGSKVFF.

The chain combines TRBV15 with TRBJ1-2; TRBD1 agrees at 7 bases. After removal of 5 bases from V and 4 bases from J, the junction contained 16 bases not matched to a gene. The CDR3 sequence is 17 residues long. Germline-derived CDR1 and CDR2 are LNHNV and YYDKDF (reference sequence). The CDR3 DNA sequence: TGTGCCACCAGCCCTCCCGGCCGGGACAGAGATCTCTATGGCTACACCTTC. It specifies CATSPPGRDRDLYGYTF.

This clonotype was found a few times. The chain employs TRBV7-9 and TRBJ2-7; the D gene is possibly TRBD2 (6 bases). The CDR3 loop spans 13 amino acids. From germline, CDR1 is SEHNR and CDR2 FQNEAQ (reference sequence). V was pared by 5 bases and J by 6 bases, with 14 bases between. The CDR3 region has the DNA TGTGCCAGCAGCCCCAACCGCGGGGTCGAGCAGTACTTC. Translating it yields CASSPNRGVEQYF.

This clonotype was seen a single time. Given a much more abundant clone one base away, this may be a read error. The J gene is TRBJ2-7, the V gene TRBV7-9; D might be TRBD2 (5 bases). The CDR3 totals 14 residues. From germline, CDR1 is SEHNR and CDR2 FQNEAQ (reference sequence). The DNA for the CDR3 is TGTACCAGCAGCTTACCGGGGAAAAACTACGAGCAGTACTTC. Amino acid sequence: CTSSLPGKNYEQYF.

This chain links TRBV9 with TRBJ2-7, with D possibly TRBD2 on 7 matching bases. Germline values: CDR1 SGDLS, CDR2 YYNGEE. V was shortened by 2 bases and J by 4 bases, with 16 bases between the two germline ends. The CDR3 sequence is 15 residues long. The CDR3 loop reads CASSVFRGRVYEQYF. The CDR3 DNA follows: TGTGCCAGCAGCGTTTTTAGGGGGAGGGTATACGAGCAGTACTTC.